Described below is a single T cell receptor beta chain sequence and its context. Antigen specificity is unknown. A single record per CDR3 protein comes from TCRdb applying MiXCR to the reads. Of about 830,000 distinct CDR3 sequences listed, 30% to 35% are singletons. Germline CDR1 is SQVTM and CDR2 is ANQGSEA. This CDR3 is built from 15 residues. V was trimmed by 3 bases and J by 0 bases, leaving 14 bases between them. The sample is drawn from a study of T cell repertoires in cytomegalovirus infection. Study in general: Both a matching HLA type and CMV infection were indicated by public TCR beta signatures.

Broader study findings: Cumulated frequencies of public TCR beta families served to identify carriers of CMV plus the relevant HLA. The ex vivo response was dominated by HLA-C-restricted CMV-specific TCR beta clonotypes.

The sample here was cultured CD8+ T cells from PBMCs, taken from culture after CMV antigen stimulation. The sequence came from a human donor in good health (CMV status not recorded). Some clones in this sample may be carry-over from other donors' samples. The chain combines TRBV29-1 with TRBJ2-5; D is unclear. In DNA, the CDR3 is TGCAGCGTTGATCATTTCGAGGAAGACCAAGAGACCCAGTACTTC. Translated: CSVDHFEEDQETQYF.